This T cell receptor beta chain derives from a study of response to subunit inactivated influenza vaccine. Study observations and caveats: New T cells are recruited in small numbers by each seasonal influenza vaccination, according to the authors' suggestion.

The sample holds a few counts of this clonotype. The antigen remains unidentified. TCRdb analysed the RT-PCR reads with MiXCR anew, one entry per CDR3 protein. Altogether 150,000 to 200,000 distinct CDR3 sequences are present, about 10% being singletons, with the ten largest covering approximately 35%. V lost 4 bases, J lost 6 bases, and 19 bases lay in between. The length of the CDR3 is 16 residues. The germline V gene has CDR1 LGHDT and CDR2 YNNKEL (reference sequence). The TCR was taken from a man between 50 and 70 years old who received an inactivated influenza vaccine. Source: CD8+ T cells sorted from PBMCs, taken approximately 25 months after vaccination. This chain joins TRBV3-1 and TRBJ1-5; D gene uncertain. Written as DNA, the CDR3 is TGTGCCAGCAGCCCGGCCCAGGTATCCTACTTTCAGCCCCAGCATTTT. This encodes CASSPAQVSYFQPQHF.